This T cell receptor beta chain originates from a study of CXCR3-negative and CXCR3-positive naive CD8 T cells. Note on this clonotype: Its antigen is currently unknown.

Looked up from germline, CDR1 is SNHLY and CDR2 is FYNNEI. The CDR3 consists of 14 residues. Findings and caveats of the study: More hydrophobic TRB CDR3s occurred in CXCR3-positive than in CXCR3-negative naive cells. The authors found comparable surface CD5 between naive subsets and inferred TCR strength from TRB CDR3 properties.

The method, 5' RACE with UMI labels, was used to prepare the TRB cDNA libraries. TCRdb reprocessed the 5' RACE reads and reports one entry per CDR3 protein, with no DNA. This listing includes 150,000 to 180,000 distinct CDR3 sequences. J is TRBJ2-5 and V is TRBV2. Material: naive CXCR3+ CD8+ T cells from blood. As for subset: CD45RO-CCR7+CD27+CD95- naive CD8+ T cells expressing CXCR3 (TNR3+). This sequence was found in a human donor in good health. Some clones in this sample may be carry-over from other donors' samples. The CDR3 protein is CASSEEPYQETQYF.